This passage covers 17 T cell receptor beta chains from one sample sequenced in a study of blood T cell repertoires in COVID-19. Measured with immunoSEQ multiplex PCR; TCRdb has only the in-frame clones, and not every one. Of 42,000 or so clones listed, over 75% are singletons. Sequences were obtained from peripheral blood. Receptor source: a man aged 35 to 55 with active or convalescent COVID-19.

In its sample, this clone was seen a few times. This rearrangement joins TRBV19 to TRBJ2-7; a possible D gene is TRBD1 (6 bases). This CDR3 comprises 14 residues. V was cut by 5 bases and J by 3 bases, with 14 bases left in between. CDR1 and CDR2 (germline): LNHDA, SQIVND (reference sequence). CDR3 in amino acids: CASSFGTRYYEQYF. CDR3 sequence (DNA): TGTGCCAGTAGTTTCGGGACACGATACTACGAGCAGTACTTC.

Only a few counts were recorded for this clone. The chain uses TRBV7-9 and TRBJ1-2; D not certain. The CDR3 is 13 residues long. V was pared by 3 bases and J by 6 bases, with 11 bases between. Germline V gene sequence: CDR1 SEHNR, CDR2 FQNEAQ (reference sequence). CDR3 region: CASSLEGSDGYTF. DNA for the CDR3: TGTGCCAGCAGCTTGGAAGGTAGCGATGGCTACACCTTC.

The chain couples TRBV16 to TRBJ2-7; 13 bases map to TRBD2. From germline, CDR1 is KGHSY and CDR2 FQNENV. The V segment lost 2 bases and the J segment 11 bases; nucleotides outside the gene matches: 0. This CDR3 has 12 residues. This CDR3 reads CASSQGTSGKYF. In nucleotides, the CDR3 is TGTGCCAGCAGCCAAGGGACTAGCGGGAAGTACTTC.

This chain joins TRBV7-9 and TRBJ1-6; 9 bases match TRBD1. The ends lost 3 bases at V and 10 bases at J; junction bases unmatched: 4. Germline V gene sequence: CDR1 SEHNR, CDR2 FQNEAQ (reference sequence). This CDR3 has 14 amino acids. The CDR3 DNA sequence: TGTGCCAGCAGCTTGGGACAGGGTCAATCACCCCTCCACTTT. This translates into CASSLGQGQSPLHF.

The chain employs TRBV4-1 and TRBJ1-1; 10 nucleotides match TRBD1. There are 15 residues in the CDR3. Germline CDR1 and CDR2: MGHRA and YSYEKL. V lost 4 bases to trimming and J lost 5 bases; unmatched junction nucleotides: 7. The CDR3 sequence: CASSRGQGKGTEAFF. CDR3 in DNA: TGCGCCAGCAGCCGGGGACAGGGGAAGGGGACTGAAGCTTTCTTT.

The rearrangement joins TRBV13 to TRBJ1-2; 8 bases line up with TRBD1. This CDR3 comprises 13 residues. V trimming: 0 bases; J trimming: 8 bases; junction bases outside the gene matches: 2. Germline V lookup: CDR1 PRHDT, CDR2 FYEKMQ (reference sequence). As DNA, the CDR3 is TGTGCCAGCAGCTTAGGAGACAGGGGCGGCTACACCTTC. Encoded protein: CASSLGDRGGYTF. The full variable domain, with the rest looked up from reference TRBV13 and TRBJ1-2, is AAGVIQSPRHLIKEKRETATLKCYPIPRHDTVYWYQQGPGQDPQFLISFYEKMQSDKGSIPDRFSAQQFSDYHSELNMSSLELGDSALYFCASSLGDRGGYTFGSGTRLTVV.

The CDR3 DNA reads TGTGCCAGCAGCAAGTGGGGGGATACCTACGAGCAGTACTTC. Protein sequence: CASSKWGDTYEQYF. The chain is built from TRBV21-1 and TRBJ2-7; the table's TRBD2 call for D was not verified on the DNA. TRBV21-1 is a listed pseudogene. The CDR3 runs 14 residues.

This clone was seen a single time. The chain recombines TRBV18 with TRBJ1-1; D ambiguous. Germline lookup yields CDR1 KGHSH and CDR2 LQKENI. Trimming took off 0 bases at V and 2 bases at J, with 13 bases between the two ends. There are 16 residues in the CDR3. DNA of the CDR3: TGTGCCAGCTCACCACCGTCCACAACGAAAAACACTGAAGCTTTCTTT. It encodes CASSPPSTTKNTEAFF.

The rearrangement links TRBV10-3 to TRBJ1-5, with D perhaps matching TRBD1 (5 bases). The ends were cut back, 8 bases at V and 3 bases at J, with 17 bases in the middle. The V gene's germline CDR1 is ENHRY and CDR2 SYGVKD. The CDR3 is 15 residues long. The CDR3 loop reads CAIAPGGGDNQPQHF. CDR3 nucleotide sequence: TGTGCCATCGCACCGGGCGGGGGGGACAATCAGCCCCAGCATTTT.

CDR3 nucleotides: TGCGCCAGCAGCTTGGCCAATGCGAGAGAGACCCAGTACTTC. Protein: CASSLANARETQYF. The chain employs TRBV5-1 and TRBJ2-5; no clear D gene. V gave up 0 bases and J gave up 4 bases, with 10 bases separating them. This CDR3 contains 14 residues. The germline V gene encodes CDR1 SGHRS and CDR2 YFSETQ.

The chain joins TRBV4-1 to TRBJ2-3, with D perhaps matching TRBD1 (5 bases). Trimming shortened V by 4 bases and J by 2 bases, and 13 bases separated the two germline ends. The CDR3 covers 15 residues. The germline CDR1 and CDR2 sequences are MGHRA and YSYEKL. The CDR3 DNA reads TGCGCCAGCAGCCGGGGCGGCGGAACCACAGATACGCAGTATTTT. This sequence encodes CASSRGGGTTDTQYF.

This clone was observed a single time. The chain is built from TRBV14 and TRBJ1-5; the D is unclear. The V gene lost 1 base and the J gene lost 7 bases, with 11 bases spanning the gap. Looked up from germline, CDR1 is SGHDN and CDR2 is FVKESK. This CDR3 has 14 amino acids. CDR3 residues: CASSQAGFEQPQHF. CDR3 DNA: TGTGCCAGCAGCCAAGCCGGTTTTGAGCAGCCCCAGCATTTT.

The V gene is TRBV29-1, the J gene TRBJ1-1; D might be TRBD1 (5 bases). The CDR3 consists of 15 residues. V was clipped by 7 bases and J by 0 bases, with 18 bases between them. Germline CDR1 reads SQVTM; CDR2 reads ANQGSEA. The CDR3 DNA reads TGCAGCGCCCAAGCAACGGGGGGAATGAACACTGAAGCTTTCTTT. Translation gives CSAQATGGMNTEAFF.

In nucleotides, the CDR3 is TGTGCCAGCAGTCAGCACGGGGTATCTAATGAAAAACTGTTTTTT. This sequence encodes CASSQHGVSNEKLFF. This chain connects TRBV28 to TRBJ1-4; D is uncertain. There are 15 residues in the CDR3. V dropped 5 bases and J dropped 3 bases, with 13 bases sitting between them. Germline CDR1 is MDHEN and CDR2 is SYDVKM.

The chain has TRBV7-2 and TRBJ1-1; D uncertain. V lost 2 bases and J 0 bases, leaving 7 bases between the germline ends. This CDR3 has 14 amino acids. Germline CDR1 SGHTA, CDR2 FQGNSA. The CDR3 coding sequence is TGTGCCAGCAGCTTACAGGTCGTGAACACTGAAGCTTTCTTT. This encodes CASSLQVVNTEAFF. The entire variable domain, with the rest obtained from reference TRBV7-2 and TRBJ1-1, is as follows: GAGVSQSPSNKVTEKGKDVELRCDPISGHTALYWYRQSLGQGLEFLIYFQGNSAPDKSGLPSDRFSAERTGGSVSTLTIQRTQQEDSAVYLCASSLQVVNTEAFFGQGTRLTVV.

The CDR3 DNA reads TGTGCCTGTAGTACAGGGTACTATGGCTACACCTTC. Its translation: CACSTGYYGYTF. The chain recombines TRBV30 with TRBJ1-2, with D possibly being TRBD1 (6 bases). The CDR3 consists of 12 residues. Germline V lookup: CDR1 GTSNPN, CDR2 SVGIG (reference sequence). V was trimmed by 6 bases and J by 3 bases, leaving 11 bases between them.

The V call is TRBV30, the J call TRBJ2-5, with 9 bases fitting TRBD1. CDR3 length: 13 residues. Germline loops: CDR1 GTSNPN, CDR2 SVGIG (reference sequence). V was pared by 5 bases and J by 6 bases, with 7 bases of the junction left unmatched. DNA of the CDR3: TGTGCCTGGGCACCGGGACAGGGAAAGACCCAGTACTTC. This encodes CAWAPGQGKTQYF.